Reported below is one T cell receptor (beta chain). This sample is part of a study of patients and donors after allogeneic stem cell transplantation. CDR3 length equals 16 residues. V gave up 1 base and J gave up 0 bases, with 13 bases separating them. Germline V gives CDR1 LNHNV, CDR2 YYDKDF (reference sequence). TCRdb reprocessed the RT-PCR reads via MiXCR and lists one record per CDR3 protein. The sample lists hundreds of thousands of distinct CDR3 sequences, approximately 16% occurring once. Input material: blood, either unsorted or a sorted T cell fraction (not recorded which). The receptor was derived from a human donor who was either an allogeneic HSCT recipient or a stem cell or donor lymphocyte infusion donor (not recorded which). It is not recorded whose cells these are; they may come from a transplant donor. The chain employs TRBV15 and TRBJ2-7; D remains ambiguous. This CDR3 reads CATSRVIKLSSYEQYF. CDR3 nucleotides: TGTGCCACCAGCAGAGTTATTAAACTAAGCTCCTACGAGCAGTACTTC.